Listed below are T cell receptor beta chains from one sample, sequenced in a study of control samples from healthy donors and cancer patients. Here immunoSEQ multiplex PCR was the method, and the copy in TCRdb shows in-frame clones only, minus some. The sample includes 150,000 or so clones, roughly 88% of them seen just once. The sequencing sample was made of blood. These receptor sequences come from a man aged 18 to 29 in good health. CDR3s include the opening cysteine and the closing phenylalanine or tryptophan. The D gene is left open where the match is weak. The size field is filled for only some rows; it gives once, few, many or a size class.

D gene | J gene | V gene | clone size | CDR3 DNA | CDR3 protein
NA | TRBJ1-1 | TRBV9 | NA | TGTGCCAGCAGCGTAGTGACAGACACTGAAGCTTTCTTT | CASSVVTDTEAFF
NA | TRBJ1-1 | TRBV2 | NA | TGTGCCAGCAGTGCGGACAGACTGAACACTGAAGCTTTCTTT | CASSADRLNTEAFF
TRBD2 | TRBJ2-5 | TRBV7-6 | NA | TGTGCCAGCAGCGGCCTCACTAGCGCTGACCAAGAGACCCAGTACTTC | CASSGLTSADQETQYF
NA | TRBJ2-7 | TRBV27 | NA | TGTGCCAGCAGTTTTTCGGGGGCCTACGAGCAGTACTTC | CASSFSGAYEQYF
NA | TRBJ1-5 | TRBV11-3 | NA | TGTGCCAGCAGCTTAAGAGGCGGGGGCAATCCTACTCAGCCCCAGCATTTT | CASSLRGGGNPTQPQHF
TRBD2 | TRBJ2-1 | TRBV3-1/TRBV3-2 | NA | TGTGCCAGCAGCCCGCGGACTAGCGGGGGGTGGTCCTACAATGAGCAGTTCTTC | CASSPRTSGGWSYNEQFF
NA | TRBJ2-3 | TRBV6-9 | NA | TGTGCCAGCAGTTCAACAACAGATACGCAGTATTTT | CASSSTTDTQYF
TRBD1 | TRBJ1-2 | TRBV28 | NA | TGTGCCACCAGGACAGGGGGAAGTGGCCACACCTTC | CATRTGGSGHTF
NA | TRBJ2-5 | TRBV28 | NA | TGTGCCAGCAGTTTATCATGGGCAAACACGATTCAAGAGACCCAGTACTTC | CASSLSWANTIQETQYF
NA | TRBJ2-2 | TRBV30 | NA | TGTGCCTGGAGCAAGGGTGGGGCTCAGGGGACCGGGGAGCTGTTTTTT | CAWSKGGAQGTGELFF
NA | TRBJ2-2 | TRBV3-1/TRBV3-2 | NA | TGTGCCAGCAGCCAAGATCTGGGCGCTTGGGAGCTGTTTTTT | CASSQDLGAWELFF
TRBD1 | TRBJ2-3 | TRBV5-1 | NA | TGCGCCAGCAGCTCCGGCAGGGGGACGGATACGCAGTATTTT | CASSSGRGTDTQYF
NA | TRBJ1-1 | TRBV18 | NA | TGTGCCAGCTCACCTACGGGATCGGGAGGCACTGAAGCTTTCTTT | CASSPTGSGGTEAFF
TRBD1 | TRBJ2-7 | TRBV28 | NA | TGTGCCAGCAGACAAAACATAGGACAGGGGATTGACGAGCAGTACTTC | CASRQNIGQGIDEQYF
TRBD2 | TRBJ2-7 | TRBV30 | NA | TGTGCCTGGAGTGTAACGGGGGGGCTCGAGCAGTACTTC | CAWSVTGGLEQYF
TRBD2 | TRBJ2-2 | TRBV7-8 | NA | TGTGCCAGCAGCGGTCGGACTAGCCACACCGGGGAGCTGTTTTTT | CASSGRTSHTGELFF
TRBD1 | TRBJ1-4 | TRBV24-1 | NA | TGTGCCACCAGTGAACCCGGGACAGGGGGGGAAAAACTGTTTTTT | CATSEPGTGGEKLFF
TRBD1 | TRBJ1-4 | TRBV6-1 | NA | TGTGCCAGCAGTGAACCGACAGGGCCTAATGAAAAACTGTTTTTT | CASSEPTGPNEKLFF
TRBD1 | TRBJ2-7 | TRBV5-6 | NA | TGTGCCAGCAGCGCCCAGGGGGCAGGGACACTGTGGGAGCAGTACTTC | CASSAQGAGTLWEQYF
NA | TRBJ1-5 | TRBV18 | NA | TGTGCCAGCTCGTCGGACACAAGGTCGAATCAGCCCCAGCATTTT | CASSSDTRSNQPQHF
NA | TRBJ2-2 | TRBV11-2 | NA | TGTGCCAGCAGCTCCAGACCTGGCACCGGGGAGCTGTTTTTT | CASSSRPGTGELFF
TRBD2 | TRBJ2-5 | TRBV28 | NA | TGTGCCAGCAGTTTAGCGCCTAGCGGGGAAGAGACCCAGTACTTC | CASSLAPSGEETQYF
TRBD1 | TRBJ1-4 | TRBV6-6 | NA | TGTGCCAGCAGCCAGGGGGGGACAGGGGTTAATGAAAAACTGTTTTTT | CASSQGGTGVNEKLFF
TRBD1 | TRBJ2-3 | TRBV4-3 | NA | TGCGCCAGCAGCCATAGGACAGGGGGCACAGATACGCAGTATTTT | CASSHRTGGTDTQYF
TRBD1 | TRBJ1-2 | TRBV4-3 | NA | TGCGCCAGCAGCCAAGCCCGGGACAGCTATGGCTACACCTTC | CASSQARDSYGYTF
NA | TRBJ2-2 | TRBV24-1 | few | TGTGCCACCAGTGCGTGGGGTGCGGTTACCGGGGAGCTGTTTTTT | CATSAWGAVTGELFF
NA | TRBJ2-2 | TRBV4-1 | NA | TGCGCCAGCAGCCAAGAGGCCCCCGGGGGTTCTAGGGGGGAGCTGTTTTTT | CASSQEAPGGSRGELFF
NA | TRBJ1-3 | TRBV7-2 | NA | TGTGCCAGCAGCTTAAGGGGAGGTGGGGCGACCGGAAACACCATATATTTT | CASSLRGGGATGNTIYF
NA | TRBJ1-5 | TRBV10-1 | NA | TGCGCCAGCAGTGAGTTGGCTCCAAGAGATAGTCAGCCCCAGCATTTT | CASSELAPRDSQPQHF
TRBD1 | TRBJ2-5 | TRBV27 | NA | TGTGCCAGCAGTTCAACTCAGGGGGCTTGGATAGAGACCCAGTACTTC | CASSSTQGAWIETQYF
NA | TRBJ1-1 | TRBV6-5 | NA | TGTGCCAGCAGTACCCGGGGGAAAGGGAACACTGAAGCTTTCTTT | CASSTRGKGNTEAFF
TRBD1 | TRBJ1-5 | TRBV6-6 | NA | TGTGCCAGCAGTATCCCGGGGACAGGGGATCAGCCCCAGCATTTT | CASSIPGTGDQPQHF
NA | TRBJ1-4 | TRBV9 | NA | TGTGCCAGCAGCGTAGAACAGTTCAGCGAAAAACTGTTTTTT | CASSVEQFSEKLFF
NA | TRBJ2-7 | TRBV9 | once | TGTGCCAGCAGCGTAGGAACGGGCGCCGCCTCCTACGAGCAGTACTTC | CASSVGTGAASYEQYF
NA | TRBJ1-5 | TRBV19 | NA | TGTGCCAGTAGTATCACAGAAGGCGTTTCTTATCAGCCCCAGCATTTT | CASSITEGVSYQPQHF
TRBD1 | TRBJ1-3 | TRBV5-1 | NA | TGCGCCAGCTCCACAGGGGACTCTGGAAACACCATATATTTT | CASSTGDSGNTIYF
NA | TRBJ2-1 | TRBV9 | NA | TGTGCCAGCAGCGTTAGTGGGATCTACAATGAGCAGTTCTTC | CASSVSGIYNEQFF
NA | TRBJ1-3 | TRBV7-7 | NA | TGTGCTAGCAGCTTACGCCCGACGACATCAGGAAACACCATATATTTT | CASSLRPTTSGNTIYF
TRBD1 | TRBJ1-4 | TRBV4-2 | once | TGTGCCAGCAGCCCTTACAGGGGGCCTGCAACTAATGAAAAACTGTTTTTT | CASSPYRGPATNEKLFF
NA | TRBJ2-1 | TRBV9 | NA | TGTGCCAGCAGCGATAGAAGGCATGAGCAGTTCTTC | CASSDRRHEQFF